This T cell receptor (beta chain) was identified during a study of vaccination effects on CD4 cells after COVID-19. The protocol was immunoSEQ multiplex PCR, while the TCRdb copy is restricted to in-frame clones and leaves out a portion. The repertoire holds under 80,000 clones, with approximately 74% as singletons. Before sequencing took place, the ViraFEST assay used viral peptide pools to expand antigen-specific CD4+ T cells. CD4+ T cell isolation took place after 10 days of culture. Half-medium replacement with IL-2 medium occurred on days 3 and 7. Study-level results: The study got few convalescent patients and did not collect any early post-infection timepoints.

The CDR3 totals 16 residues. Trimming left V 2 bases short and J 8 bases short, with 19 bases between. Germline-derived CDR1 and CDR2 are SNHLY and FYNNEI. Of note for this clone: As yet, its antigen is unknown.

The source material was CD4+ T cells from PBMCs cultured with HCoV-229E spike peptides, sampled before COVID-19 vaccination. V gene TRBV2 combines with J gene TRBJ2-4; D not certain. The TCR was taken from a human donor who received a COVID-19 vaccine. CDR3: CASSEKPASWVDIQYF. CDR3 DNA: TGTGCCAGCAGTGAAAAACCGGCTAGTTGGGTGGACATTCAGTACTTC.